The sequence of this T cell receptor beta chain was determined in a study of T cell responses to AZD1222 COVID-19 vaccine. Repertoires were generated with immunoSEQ multiplex PCR, while TCRdb's copy carries only in-frame clones and drops some. Found here are approximately 200,000 clones, 94% of them singletons; the top ten hold about 9.2%. The receptor comes from an adult in good health. The sequencing here drew on peripheral blood, taken on day 0 of AZD1222 vaccination.

The chain's CDR3 is CASRGGLNTGELFF. CDR3 sequence (DNA): TGCGCCAGCAGGGGAGGACTGAACACCGGGGAGCTGTTTTTT. This rearrangement joins TRBV10-2 to TRBJ2-2; D is possibly TRBD2 (6 bases). The germline V gene encodes CDR1 WSHSY and CDR2 SAAADI. The CDR3 totals 14 residues. V was cut by 6 bases and J by 1 base, with 9 bases left in between.